A single sample gave rise to the 15 T cell receptor beta chains below, sequenced in a study of T cell clonotyping in hematopoietic cell transplantation (dated by TCRdb to the early 2020s). The method was the immunoSEQ multiplex PCR assay. In its TCRdb copy, this immuneACCESS table keeps in-frame sequences only and misses some clones. Where compared with another copy, unresolved V genes explain less than half of these, and the others have no known cause. This sample lists about 5,900 clones; approximately 80% were detected once. 13% to 15% of the sample is in the top ten clones. Read against the paper, the sample's time point label means: recipient sample about 28 days before transplant, after cytoreduction. This material consisted of peripheral blood mononuclear cells, taken before stem cell transplant. Source of these receptors: a woman aged 50 to 65 with acute myeloid leukemia. Some clones in this sample may be carry-over from other donors' samples.

This sequence joins TRBV7-3 and TRBJ2-3; D possibly corresponds to TRBD2 (5 bases). The CDR3 has 15 amino acids. With 5 bases removed from V and 2 bases from J, the gap between germline ends came to 14 bases. Germline CDR1 is SGHTA and CDR2 is FQGTGA. Written as DNA, the CDR3 is TGTGCCAGCAGCATGAGGACTCCGTACACAGATACGCAGTATTTT. Translated: CASSMRTPYTDTQYF.

This chain connects TRBV5-1 to TRBJ1-1; a possible D gene is TRBD1 (6 bases). Germline V lookup: CDR1 SGHRS, CDR2 YFSETQ. There are 14 residues in the CDR3. Deletions cut 3 bases from V and 3 bases from J, with 12 bases between. CDR3 nucleotide sequence: TGCGCCAGCAGCTCGACAGGTAGGGACACTGAAGCTTTCTTT. Protein product: CASSSTGRDTEAFF.

The J gene is TRBJ1-2, the V gene TRBV6-5; D ambiguous. This CDR3 contains 11 residues. Germline values: CDR1 MNHEY, CDR2 SVGAGI. Trimming took off 2 bases at V and 10 bases at J, with 8 bases between the two ends. CDR3 protein: CASSYGDVYTF. The CDR3 DNA reads as TGTGCCAGCAGTTACGGGGATGTCTACACCTTC.

This rearrangement joins TRBV10-3 to TRBJ2-1; perhaps TRBD1 as D (6 bases). Germline V CDR1 and CDR2: ENHRY, SYGVKD. Trimming removed 6 bases from V and 6 bases from J, with 15 bases in between. The length of the CDR3 is 14 residues. The CDR3: CAIRMDSRSNEQFF. The CDR3 DNA reads as TGTGCCATCAGGATGGACAGTCGGAGCAATGAGCAGTTCTTC.

This chain connects TRBV5-4 to TRBJ1-1; D possibly corresponds to TRBD1 (5 bases). Per the germline V gene, CDR1 is SGHNT and CDR2 is YYREEE (reference sequence). Trimming pared 2 bases from V and 6 bases from J, leaving 14 bases between. The CDR3 extends over 14 amino acids. This CDR3 is CASSFKGEGAEAFF. The CDR3 region has the DNA TGTGCCAGCAGCTTTAAAGGGGAAGGGGCTGAAGCTTTCTTT.

The chain carries TRBV20-1 and TRBJ2-3; D ambiguous. The CDR3 totals 11 residues. V lost 5 bases, J lost 10 bases, and 13 bases lay in between. The germline V gene encodes CDR1 DFQATT and CDR2 SNEGSKA (reference sequence). CDR3 sequence: CSAGPGLAQYF. The CDR3 DNA sequence: TGCAGTGCTGGGCCCGGCCTGGCGCAGTATTTT.

V is TRBV7-9 and J is TRBJ1-1; D unresolved. Between the trimmed V and J ends, which lost 3 bases and 0 bases, there was a span of 5 bases. Germline V lookup: CDR1 SEHNR, CDR2 FQNEAQ (reference sequence). CDR3 length: 13 residues. For the CDR3, the DNA is TGTGCCAGCAGCTTGTTCCTGAACACTGAAGCTTTCTTT. Protein sequence: CASSLFLNTEAFF.

This chain links TRBV7-6 with TRBJ2-3; the D gene is possibly TRBD1 (5 bases). The CDR3 spans 17 residues. Germline-derived CDR1 and CDR2 are SGHVS and FNYEAQ. V was pared by 0 bases and J by 0 bases, with 13 bases between. CDR3 residues: CASSLAGLGASTDTQYF. The CDR3 DNA follows: TGTGCCAGCAGCTTAGCGGGGCTAGGGGCTAGCACAGATACGCAGTATTTT.

The chain recombines TRBV13 with TRBJ2-7; D gene uncertain. Trimming shortened V by 5 bases and J by 2 bases, and 13 bases separated the two germline ends. The CDR3 spans 14 residues. Germline V lookup: CDR1 PRHDT, CDR2 FYEKMQ (reference sequence). The CDR3 protein is CASSLGGLAYEQYF. The CDR3 DNA reads TGTGCCAGCAGCCTGGGCGGCCTAGCCTACGAGCAGTACTTC.

The genes are TRBV5-1 and TRBJ2-5; D unresolved. This CDR3 is built from 14 residues. With 0 bases removed from V and 1 base from J, the gap between germline ends came to 7 bases. The V gene's germline CDR1 is SGHRS and CDR2 YFSETQ. CDR3 sequence reads: CASSLAAGQETQYF. CDR3 bases: TGCGCCAGCAGCTTGGCGGCAGGCCAAGAGACCCAGTACTTC.

This clone came up once. The rearrangement uses TRBV6-1 and TRBJ2-3; no clear D gene. The V and J ends lost 4 bases and 4 bases respectively, with 9 bases between them. The CDR3 loop spans 13 amino acids. CDR1 MNHNS and CDR2 SASEGT come from the germline V gene. CDR3: CASSVSQADTQYF. CDR3 DNA: TGTGCCAGCAGTGTTTCTCAGGCAGATACGCAGTATTTT.

The gene calls are TRBV7-9 and TRBJ1-1; no firm D call. This CDR3 contains 14 residues. With 3 bases removed from V and 0 bases from J, the gap between germline ends came to 8 bases. Germline CDR1 is SEHNR and CDR2 is FQNEAQ (reference sequence). The CDR3 sequence is CASSFGPLNTEAFF. The CDR3 DNA reads as TGTGCCAGCAGCTTCGGGCCGTTGAACACTGAAGCTTTCTTT. Combining the CDR3 with reference TRBV7-9 and TRBJ1-1 gives the whole variable domain DTGVSQNPRHKITKRGQNVTFRCDPISEHNRLYWYRQTLGQGPEFLTYFQNEAQLEKSRLLSDRFSAERPKGSFSTLEIQRTEQGDSAMYLCASSFGPLNTEAFFGQGTRLTVV.

The rearrangement joins TRBV29-1 to TRBJ1-5, with D maybe TRBD1 (5 bases). Trimming cost V 7 bases and J 5 bases, with 12 bases left between them. The length of the CDR3 is 12 residues. Germline lookup yields CDR1 SQVTM and CDR2 ANQGSEA. The CDR3 here is CSAGDPDQPQHF. The CDR3 coding sequence is TGCAGCGCCGGGGACCCAGATCAGCCCCAGCATTTT.

The rearrangement uses TRBV4-2 and TRBJ1-1, with unresolved D. Germline CDR1 and CDR2: LGHNA and YNFKEQ. The V gene lost 1 base and the J gene lost 7 bases, with 10 bases spanning the gap. The CDR3 runs 13 residues. CDR3 sequence reads: CASSQGMVDEAFF. The CDR3 region has the DNA TGTGCCAGCAGCCAAGGTATGGTGGATGAAGCTTTCTTT.

This chain uses TRBV19 with TRBJ1-2, with a weak D call TRBD1 (5 bases). Trimming removed 6 bases at V and 3 bases at J, with 14 bases between. Germline assignment: CDR1 LNHDA and CDR2 SQIVND (reference sequence). The length of the CDR3 is 14 residues. The DNA of the CDR3 is TGTGCCAGTAGGCCGAGGGGAGGCGACTATGGCTACACCTTC. Protein product: CASRPRGGDYGYTF.